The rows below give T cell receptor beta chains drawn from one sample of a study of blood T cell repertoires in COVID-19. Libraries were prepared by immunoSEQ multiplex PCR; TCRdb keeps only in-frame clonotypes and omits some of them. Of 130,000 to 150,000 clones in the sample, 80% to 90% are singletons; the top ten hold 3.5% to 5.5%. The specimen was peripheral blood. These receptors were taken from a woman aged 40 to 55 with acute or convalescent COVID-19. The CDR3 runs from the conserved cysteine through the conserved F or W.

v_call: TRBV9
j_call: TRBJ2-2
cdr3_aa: CASSVGPQTKRPGELFF

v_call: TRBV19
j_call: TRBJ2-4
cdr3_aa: CASRPSGLDIQYF

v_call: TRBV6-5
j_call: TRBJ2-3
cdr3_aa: CASRRRELRTDTQYF

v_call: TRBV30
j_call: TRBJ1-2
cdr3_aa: CAWGQGLKYGYTF

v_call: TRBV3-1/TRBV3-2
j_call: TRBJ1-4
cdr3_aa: CASSQGREGKLFF

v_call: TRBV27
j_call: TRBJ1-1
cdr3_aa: CASSPDRTNTEAFF

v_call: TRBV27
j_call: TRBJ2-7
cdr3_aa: CASSRNRDHEQYF

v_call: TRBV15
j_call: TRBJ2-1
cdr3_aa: CATSRGRADSYNEQFF

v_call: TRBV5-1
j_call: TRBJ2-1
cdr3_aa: CASSLRVAGAYNEQFF

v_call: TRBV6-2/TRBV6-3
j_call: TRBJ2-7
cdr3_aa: CASSYSGGSGGPYEQYF

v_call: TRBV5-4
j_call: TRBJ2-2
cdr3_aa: CASSSGQDLKGELFF

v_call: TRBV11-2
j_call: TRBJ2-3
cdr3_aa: CASSSWGVVDTQYF

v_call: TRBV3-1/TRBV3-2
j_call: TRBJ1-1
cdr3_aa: CASSQPSDRGWTEAFF

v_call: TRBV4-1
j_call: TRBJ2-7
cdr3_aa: CASSQDFGTGQFF

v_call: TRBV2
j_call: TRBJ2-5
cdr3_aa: CASSVGGETQYF

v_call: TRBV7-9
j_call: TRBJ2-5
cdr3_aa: CASSLEQGSQYF

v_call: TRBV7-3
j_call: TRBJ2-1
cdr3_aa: CASSLVHAGLAGGSNEQFF

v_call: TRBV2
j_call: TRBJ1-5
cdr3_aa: CASSRVQGASPQHF

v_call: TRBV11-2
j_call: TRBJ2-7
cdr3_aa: CASSCCLILAGDPTGLDEQYF

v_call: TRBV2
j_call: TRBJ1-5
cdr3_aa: CASSRDRERSNQPQHF

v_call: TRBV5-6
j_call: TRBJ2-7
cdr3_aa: CASSLAPRDEQYF

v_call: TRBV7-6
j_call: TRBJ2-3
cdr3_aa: CASSLGSGGLTDTQYF

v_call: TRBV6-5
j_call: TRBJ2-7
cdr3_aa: CASSTWDRGEYEQYF

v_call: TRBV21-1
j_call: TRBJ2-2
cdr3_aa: CASSKAYCLDTGELFF

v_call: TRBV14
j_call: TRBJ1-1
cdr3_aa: CASSQDVGSIEAFF

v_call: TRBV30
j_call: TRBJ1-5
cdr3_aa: CAWGTGQGPNQPQHF